The sample holds many counts of the clone carrying this T cell receptor beta chain. Researchers prepared the TCRbeta library using unique molecular identifiers, the study reports. MiXCR, applied by TCRdb to the PCR reads, yields one record per CDR3 protein. The sample yields hundreds of thousands of distinct CDR3 sequences, approximately 10% seen once. The junction had 7 bases not matched to a gene; V was cut back by 3 bases and J by 0 bases. CDR1 and CDR2 from the germline V gene are SGHKS and YYEKEE (reference sequence). This CDR3 spans 16 amino acids. The entry originates in a study of T-cell reconstitution after alpha-beta-depleted transplantation in children.

This clonotype originated in a child aged 2 to 15 with inherited bone marrow failure, due to receive a stem cell transplant. This sample comprised PBMCs, obtained before TCRalphabeta/CD19-depleted stem cell transplant. The V and J genes are TRBV5-5 and TRBJ2-3, with TRBD2 matching over 7 bases. The CDR3 sequence is CASSSLGGVSTDTQYF. DNA for the CDR3: TGTGCCAGCAGCTCTCTGGGGGGGGTTAGCACAGATACGCAGTATTTT.